This T cell receptor beta chain was sequenced for a study of metastatic and nonmetastatic thyroid tumors. All patients reached thyroid surgery having received no treatment beforehand. Using MiXCR, TCRdb reanalyzed the PCR reads. The sample holds some 41,000 clones; around 2.9% are singletons and the top ten take approximately 9.6%. Looked up from germline, CDR1 is DFQATT and CDR2 is SNEGSKA (reference sequence). The CDR3 runs to 15 residues. V lost 0 bases, J lost 2 bases, and 12 bases lay in between. This clone was recorded at least ten times. V and J are TRBV20-1 and TRBJ2-3; either TRBD1 or TRBD2 may fit D (6 bases each). The sequencing input was blood. This clonotype was obtained from a female donor with papillary thyroid cancer or a benign thyroid nodule (not recorded which). Some clones in this sample may be carry-over from other donors' samples. DNA for the CDR3: TGCAGTGCTAGAGATGGGGGGCGGGCCACAGATACGCAGTATTTT. Its translation: CSARDGGRATDTQYF.